This T cell receptor beta chain was captured by sequencing in a study of T cell responses to AZD1222 COVID-19 vaccine. At the level of the study: Pooling covered second doses at about 4 or about 12 weeks. General study results and limits: The study found vaccine-associated CD4 TCRs spanning spike, dominant at 160-218 and 743-854. Among spike-specific TCRs, nearly half reportedly target unmutated variant regions.

Measured with immunoSEQ multiplex PCR; TCRdb has only the in-frame clones, and not every one. The table has fewer than 150,000 clones, 80% to 90% seen once. Remarks on this clone: Its target is not known.

There are 15 residues in the CDR3. Between the trimmed V and J ends, which lost 1 base and 8 bases, there was a span of 13 bases. From germline, CDR1 is SGHRS and CDR2 YFSETQ. This sequence joins TRBV5-1 and TRBJ1-6; D gene unclear. The receptor comes from an adult in good health. This specimen was peripheral blood, taken on day 0 of AZD1222 vaccination. Written as DNA, the CDR3 is TGCGCCAGCAGCTTGACCCCGGACTCCTATTCACCCCTCCACTTT. Amino acids: CASSLTPDSYSPLHF.